This T cell receptor beta chain appears in the sequencing data of a study of T cell responses to AZD1222 COVID-19 vaccine (dated by TCRdb to the early 2020s). In the study overall: AZD1222 recipients with second doses at about 4 weeks or about 12 weeks were pooled, because spike-specific TCR depth and breadth did not differ between schedules. TCR sequencing covered 233 trial participants: 207 given two doses of AZD1222 and some 25 given two doses of MenACWY control vaccine. Trial participants were enrolled by age into subgroups of 18-55, 56-69 and 70-plus years, and around 150, 29 and 61 TCR-sequenced participants, respectively, were included in these subgroups. Summary of the overall study and its limitations: After two AZD1222 doses, spike-specific TCR breadth and depth were significantly higher than at day 0 and than in MenACWY recipients. Conclusions about previously exposed vaccinees were limited because only five to seven AZD1222 recipients were SARS-CoV-2 seropositive at baseline. Nearly half of unique spike-specific TCRs reportedly recognized epitopes outside regions mutated in the B.1.351 and B.1.1.7 variants. In the small 56-69-year group, the increase in depth fell short of significance, most likely because of low power. Participants were mostly white British, with more females than males. The authors suggested clonal diversity may have been underestimated. Because no day 14 peak-response samples were available, the repertoires could be characterized only after the peak T cell response. The vaccine-associated CD4 TCRs covered the entire spike protein, and the dominant responses fell in regions 160-218 and 743-854.

The CDR3 regions of human TCRbeta chains were subjected to immunosequencing. Under the source paper's analysis protocol: Repertoire TCRs were matched against a reference library of SARS-CoV-2-specific TCRs generated with the MIRA antigen-specificity platform. Breadth was defined as the fraction of unique TCRs that were SARS-CoV-2-associated. Depth was defined as the fraction of total T cells that were SARS-CoV-2-associated. Using the MIRA data, every spike-specific TCR was mapped to the spike region that the TCR reacted to and assigned to either a CD4 or a CD8 class. Log10-transformed breadth and depth values were compared by one-way ANOVA with Sidak's multiple comparisons tests. TCRdb holds this immuneACCESS table with in-frame rearrangements only. Some clones are missing; in checked studies, unresolved V genes explain under half, and the rest has no known cause. V, J and clone size were drawn from that table, and D and trimming were deduced from the DNA. The sample has over 65,000 clones on record, 70% to 80% of them singletons. The biggest ten clones account for around 20% of the sample.

A word on this clone: Its antigen has not been determined. No base qualities exist here, and no much larger clone lies one base off it.

The sample's time point label, in plain terms: baseline before first vaccination. Samples from vaccinated people were obtained from the UK trials COV001 and COV002, which included a single-blind randomized controlled phase 2/3 trial of AZD1222 (ChAdOx1 nCoV-19) in healthy adults. For TCRbeta chain sequencing, PBMC samples were collected from trial participants at day 0 and at day 28 after the second dose. This TCR was sampled from an adult in good health. Sequenced material: peripheral blood, taken on day 0 of AZD1222 vaccination.

CDR3 loop: CASSFGTPSTDTQYF. The DNA sequence reads TGTGCCAGCAGTTTCGGGACACCCTCCACAGATACGCAGTATTTT. Recombination linked TRBV6-5 to TRBJ2-3; TRBD1 is possibly the D segment (6 matching bases). Including the terminal cysteine and phenylalanine, the CDR3 comprises 15 residues. Here the CDR3 DNA is all that survives: 45 bases in frame from base 1. CDR1 and CDR2 are read off the germline V gene as MNHEY and SVGAGI. V is clipped by 4 bases and J by 2 bases, and the sequence between their germline boundaries is 13 bases long.